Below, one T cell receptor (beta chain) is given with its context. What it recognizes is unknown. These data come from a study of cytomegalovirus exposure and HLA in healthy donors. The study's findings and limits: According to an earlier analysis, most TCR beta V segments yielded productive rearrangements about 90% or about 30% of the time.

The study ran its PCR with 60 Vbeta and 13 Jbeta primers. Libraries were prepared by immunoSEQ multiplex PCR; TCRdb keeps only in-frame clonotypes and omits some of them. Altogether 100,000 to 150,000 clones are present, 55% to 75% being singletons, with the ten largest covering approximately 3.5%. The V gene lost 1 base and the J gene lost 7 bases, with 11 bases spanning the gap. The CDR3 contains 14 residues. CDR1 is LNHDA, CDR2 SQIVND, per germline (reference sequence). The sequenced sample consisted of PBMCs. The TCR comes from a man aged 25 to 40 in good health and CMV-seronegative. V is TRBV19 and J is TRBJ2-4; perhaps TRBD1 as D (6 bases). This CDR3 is CASSIAAGVNIQYF. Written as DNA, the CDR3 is TGTGCCAGTAGTATAGCGGCAGGGGTCAACATTCAGTACTTC.